These 25 T cell receptor beta chains originate from one sample sequenced in a study of low-dose radiotherapy and immunotherapy resistance in tumors. This sample's time point: before trial treatment. First-strand cDNA relied on TRAV- and TRBV-specific primers spanning alpha and beta chains. With a V-primer adapter and a constant-region primer, TCRs were amplified for around 20 PCR cycles. MiXCR was run by TCRdb on the reads, yielding one entry per CDR3 protein. The sample lists 65,000 to 90,000 distinct CDR3 sequences; 18% were seen once. The specimen comprised PBMCs, sampled before treatment. The receptors were sampled from a male donor with prostate cancer.

The chain couples TRBV11-1 to TRBJ2-2, with 7 bases lining up with TRBD2. The length of the CDR3 is 14 residues. Germline V gene sequence: CDR1 SGHAT, CDR2 FQDESV (reference sequence). J lost 4 bases, V lost 7 bases, and 6 bases had no gene match. The CDR3 protein is CASTGRLVTGELFF. For the CDR3, the DNA is TGTGCCAGCACCGGGAGGTTGGTCACCGGGGAGCTGTTTTTT.

This clonotype was counted many times. The chain combines TRBV5-1 with TRBJ2-1, with D maybe TRBD1 (5 bases). The CDR3 consists of 14 residues. Germline V gives CDR1 SGHRS, CDR2 YFSETQ. V was clipped by 5 bases and J by 5 bases, with 14 bases between them. CDR3 amino acids: CASRRQGRDNEQFF. DNA for the CDR3: TGCGCCAGCAGGAGGCAGGGTCGAGACAATGAGCAGTTCTTC.

This clonotype was counted at least ten times. The V call is TRBV30, the J call TRBJ2-7, with 10 bases that match TRBD2. The CDR3 has 16 amino acids. CDR1 and CDR2 (germline): GTSNPN, SVGIG (reference sequence). The ends lost 0 bases at V and 3 bases at J; junction bases unmatched: 8. The chain's CDR3 is CAWSVERGGLVYEQYF. The CDR3 coding sequence is TGTGCCTGGAGTGTGGAGCGGGGGGGCCTCGTCTACGAGCAGTACTTC.

This clonotype appeared many times. This chain links TRBV5-4 with TRBJ1-2, with D maybe TRBD1 (5 bases). V lost 4 bases and J lost 2, with 9 bases in between. Germline V gene sequence: CDR1 SGHNT, CDR2 YYREEE (reference sequence). CDR3 length equals 13 residues. CDR3 in amino acids: CASSLDTNYGYTF. DNA for the CDR3: TGTGCCAGCAGCCTGGACACAAACTATGGCTACACCTTC.

As for this clonotype: Since a far larger clone is one base different, this is likely a read error. This rearrangement joins TRBV5-6 to TRBJ2-1, with 9 bases that match TRBD2. The CDR3 runs to 19 residues. J was trimmed by 4 bases and V by 4 bases; bases with no gene match: 18. Germline CDR1 SGHDT, CDR2 YYEEEE. The CDR3 DNA reads as TGTGCCAGCAGCCAAGATTTCCCGGCTAGCGGGATACAGTACAATGAGCAGTTCTTC. Amino acid sequence: CASSQDFPASGIQYNEQFF.

This clonotype occurred many times. J is TRBJ2-3 and V is TRBV7-3; 7 bases align to TRBD1. CDR1 is SGHTA, CDR2 FQGTGA, per germline. V lost 3 bases to trimming and J lost 0 bases; unmatched junction nucleotides: 9. This CDR3 comprises 17 residues. The CDR3 sequence is CASSFSTGKRSTDTQYF. The CDR3 coding sequence is TGTGCCAGCAGCTTTTCGACAGGGAAGAGAAGCACAGATACGCAGTATTTT.

This clonotype was found many times. The rearrangement uses TRBV5-1 and TRBJ2-7, with 7 bases identical to TRBD2. CDR1 is SGHRS and CDR2 is YFSETQ in the germline V gene. J lost 5 bases, V lost 5 bases, and 10 bases had no gene match. This CDR3 is 14 amino acids long. DNA of the CDR3: TGCGCCAGCAGGGGATTCGCGGGAGCACACGAGCAGTACTTC. Encoded protein: CASRGFAGAHEQYF.

The chain uses TRBV20-1 and TRBJ2-5; D possibly corresponds to TRBD1 (5 bases). The CDR3 spans 12 residues. V lost 6 bases and J lost 3, with 11 bases in between. Germline CDR1 DFQATT, CDR2 SNEGSKA (reference sequence). CDR3 coding DNA: TGCAGTGCCGACAGCAGCAAAGAGACCCAGTACTTC. This sequence encodes CSADSSKETQYF.

This clonotype was counted a few times. The chain has TRBV20-1 and TRBJ2-7, with 8 nucleotides matching TRBD2. The CDR3 length is 15 residues. Germline CDR1 and CDR2: DFQATT and SNEGSKA (reference sequence). J lost 2 bases, V lost 1 base, and 7 bases had no gene match. The CDR3 region has the DNA TGCAGTGCTAGAGGGACGAGCGGGGGTACCTACGAGCAGTACTTC. It is translated as CSARGTSGGTYEQYF.

This clonotype was observed many times. The rearrangement joins TRBV7-2 to TRBJ1-5; perhaps TRBD1 as D (5 bases). The V end was cut by 1 base, the J end by 9 bases, with 10 bases between. CDR1 is SGHTA and CDR2 is FQGNSA in the germline V gene. The CDR3 spans 13 residues. CDR3 in DNA: TGTGCCAGCAGCTTAGACAGGCATCGGCCCCAGCATTTT. Amino acids: CASSLDRHRPQHF.

The rearrangement links TRBV7-2 to TRBJ2-2; D is undetermined. The CDR3 runs to 12 residues. Germline V CDR1 and CDR2: SGHTA, FQGNSA. The V end lost 5 bases, the J end lost 6 bases, and 7 bases lay between the germline ends. CDR3 sequence: CASSRRAGELFF. CDR3 DNA: TGTGCCAGCAGCCGAAGGGCCGGGGAGCTGTTTTTT.

This clonotype was detected ten times or more. The rearrangement links TRBV19 to TRBJ2-5; 8 positions match TRBD1. Germline V gene data show CDR1 as LNHDA and CDR2 as SQIVND (reference sequence). V was pared by 3 bases and J by 3 bases, with 6 bases of the junction left unmatched. CDR3 length: 15 residues. This CDR3 reads CASSIHGQGKETQYF. CDR3 bases: TGTGCCAGTAGTATCCACGGACAGGGAAAAGAGACCCAGTACTTC.

This clonotype was counted at least ten times. The V call is TRBV13, the J call TRBJ2-3, with D possibly matching TRBD2 (5 bases). Germline lookup yields CDR1 PRHDT and CDR2 FYEKMQ (reference sequence). There are 13 residues in the CDR3. Trimming shortened V by 5 bases and J by 5 bases, and 11 bases separated the two germline ends. CDR3 coding DNA: TGTGCCAGCAGCCGGGATCTGAAAGATACGCAGTATTTT. It codes for CASSRDLKDTQYF.

The sample holds many counts of this clonotype. This chain connects TRBV6-2 or TRBV6-3 to TRBJ1-4; no firm D call. The CDR3 has 15 residues. Germline-derived CDR1 and CDR2 are MNHEY and SVGEGT. V shed 6 bases and J shed 0 bases, with 11 bases lying between them. CDR3 DNA: TGTGCCAGCAGACAGTCGCAATCAACTAATGAAAAACTGTTTTTT. It specifies CASRQSQSTNEKLFF.

This clonotype was observed many times. The V call is TRBV28, the J call TRBJ2-7; D unresolved. V dropped 6 bases and J dropped 1 base, with 16 bases sitting between them. Germline values: CDR1 MDHEN, CDR2 SYDVKM. This CDR3 comprises 15 residues. In DNA, the CDR3 is TGTGCCAGCAGCATAAGTAGCTTGGGGTCCTACGAGCAGTACTTC. This translates into CASSISSLGSYEQYF.

In this sample, this clonotype turned up many times. The rearrangement uses TRBV29-1 and TRBJ1-1; 11 nucleotides match TRBD1. V shed 6 bases and J 1 base; nucleotides not matched to a gene: 10. The CDR3 totals 16 residues. Germline lookup yields CDR1 SQVTM and CDR2 ANQGSEA. CDR3 in DNA: TGCAGCGTGACGGGAGGGACAGGGGGGGCGAACACTGAAGCTTTCTTT. It codes for CSVTGGTGGANTEAFF.

This clonotype was counted ten times or more. The chain uses TRBV19 and TRBJ2-2; D might be TRBD2 (6 bases). The ends were cut back, 6 bases at V and 4 bases at J, with 12 bases in the middle. The germline CDR1 and CDR2 sequences are LNHDA and SQIVND (reference sequence). The CDR3 runs 14 residues. In DNA, the CDR3 is TGTGCCAGTAGGCGGGACGGAGTCACCGGGGAGCTGTTTTTT. Translation: CASRRDGVTGELFF.

At least ten counts were recorded for this clonotype. V usage is TRBV6-1 and J usage is TRBJ2-7; a weak D match, TRBD2 (6 bases). V dropped 0 bases and J dropped 3 bases, with 9 bases sitting between them. The CDR3 loop spans 14 amino acids. Germline V gene data show CDR1 as MNHNS and CDR2 as SASEGT. CDR3 bases: TGTGCCAGCAGTGAAGCCGGGGGTCTCTACGAGCAGTACTTC. Its protein is CASSEAGGLYEQYF.

A note on this clonotype: Given a much more abundant clone one base away, this may be a read error. V gene TRBV7-9 combines with J gene TRBJ2-7; no clear D gene. The germline CDR1 and CDR2 sequences are SEHNR and FQNEAQ (reference sequence). Between the trimmed V and J ends, which lost 8 bases and 5 bases, there was a span of 19 bases. The CDR3 runs 14 residues. The CDR3 region is CASCPRQITDEQYF. DNA of the CDR3: TGTGCCAGCTGCCCACGGCAGATTACGGACGAGCAGTACTTC.

The rearrangement uses TRBV10-3 and TRBJ1-2, with TRBD1 matching over 7 bases. From germline, CDR1 is ENHRY and CDR2 SYGVKD. V shed 6 bases and J 6 bases; nucleotides not matched to a gene: 4. There are 12 residues in the CDR3. This CDR3 reads CAISPTGDGYTF. The CDR3 nucleotides are TGTGCCATCAGCCCTACAGGGGATGGCTACACCTTC.

In this sample, this clonotype turned up many times. One junction end does not reproduce the germline sequence, and a read error may be involved. This chain links TRBV7-7 with TRBJ2-3; no reliable D call. Germline V gene sequence: CDR1 SSHAT, CDR2 FNYEAQ (reference sequence). The CDR3 covers 13 residues. CDR3 protein: CASSPPSADTQYF. CDR3 DNA: TGTGCTAGCAGCCCACCCAGCGCAGATACGCAGTATTTT.

Many counts were recorded for this clonotype. The chain combines TRBV5-1 with TRBJ2-2, with a possible D match to TRBD1 (5 bases). Trimming left V 2 bases short and J 4 bases short, with 12 bases between. Germline V gives CDR1 SGHRS, CDR2 YFSETQ. The CDR3 spans 15 residues. CDR3 protein: CASSFTQGTTGELFF. CDR3 nucleotide sequence: TGCGCCAGCAGCTTTACCCAGGGCACCACCGGGGAGCTGTTTTTT.

This clonotype was counted at least ten times. CDR3 DNA sequence: TGCGCCAGCAGCCACTCGGGGGGGGATGAAAAACTGTTTTTT. It encodes CASSHSGGDEKLFF. The chain couples TRBV4-1 to TRBJ1-4, with D perhaps TRBD1 (5 bases). This CDR3 spans 14 amino acids. In germline, CDR1 is MGHRA, CDR2 YSYEKL. Trimming cost V 3 bases and J 6 bases, with 11 bases left between them.

This clonotype is a singleton in its sample. This likely reflects a read error, since a far larger clone is one base away. The V gene is TRBV12-3 or TRBV12-4, the J gene TRBJ2-5, with 12 bases matching TRBD2. The ends lost 6 bases at V and 11 bases at J; junction bases unmatched: 16. CDR3 length: 16 residues. The CDR3: CASSPRTSGKAWEQYF. CDR3 coding DNA: TGTGCCAGCAGCCCCCGGACTAGCGGGAAAGCGTGGGAGCAGTACTTC.

Of note for this clonotype: A read error is possible here, since a much larger clone lies one base away. The chain links TRBV6-2 or TRBV6-3 to TRBJ2-5; D might be TRBD2 (5 bases). In germline, CDR1 is MNHEY, CDR2 SVGEGT. Trimming took off 3 bases at V and 5 bases at J, with 13 bases between the two ends. The CDR3 is 14 amino acids. CDR3: CASSYPGRRETQYF. The CDR3 bases are TGTGCCAGCAGTTATCCAGGACGGAGGGAGACCCAGTACTTC.